These 21 T cell receptor beta chains came from one sample sequenced in a study of blood T cell repertoires in COVID-19. Assay used: immunoSEQ multiplex PCR; TCRdb lists only in-frame clones, some missing. The sample contains more than 85,000 clones, 86% of which appear only once. Sequencing input: PBMCs or T cells enriched from blood (not recorded which). The receptor set was obtained from a woman aged 50 to 60 who had recovered from COVID-19.

V is TRBV11-3 and J is TRBJ2-2; 9 bases map to TRBD1. Germline V gives CDR1 SGHNT, CDR2 YENEEA. J was trimmed by 5 bases and V by 7 bases; bases with no gene match: 5. The CDR3 is 14 amino acids. CDR3 bases: TGTGCCAGCACCAGGACAGGGGAAACCGGGGAGCTGTTTTTT. It is translated as CASTRTGETGELFF.

The genes are TRBV2 and TRBJ2-5; possibly TRBD2 for D (6 bases). The CDR3 runs to 14 residues. Germline CDR1 SNHLY, CDR2 FYNNEI. V gave up 5 bases and J gave up 5 bases, with 15 bases separating them. CDR3 sequence reads: CASSSEGGGETQYF. CDR3 DNA sequence: TGTGCCAGCAGTTCCGAGGGAGGAGGGGAGACCCAGTACTTC.

Here the CDR3 DNA reads TGTGCCAGCAGCCTGACTAGCGGGTCCTACAATGAGCAGTTCTTC. This codes for CASSLTSGSYNEQFF. The V gene is TRBV11-3, the J gene TRBJ2-1; 10 nucleotides line up with TRBD2. CDR1 is SGHNT and CDR2 is YENEEA in the germline V gene. Losses at the gene ends were 5 bases for V and 1 base for J; bases not matched to a gene: 2. The CDR3 is 15 residues long.

This chain joins TRBV4-2 and TRBJ1-4; 9 bases line up with TRBD1. The germline CDR1 and CDR2 sequences are LGHNA and YNFKEQ. The CDR3 covers 15 residues. V shed 1 base, J shed 4 bases, and the junction held 1 base outside the gene matches. The CDR3, as DNA: TGTGCCAGCAGCCAAGGGACAGGGGATAATGAAAAACTGTTTTTT. This sequence encodes CASSQGTGDNEKLFF.

DNA of the CDR3: TGTGCCAGCAGCCTTTCCATTAGCGGGAGCATCGGTGAGCAGTTCTTC. It codes for CASSLSISGSIGEQFF. The genes are TRBV7-2 and TRBJ2-1, with 9 bases matching TRBD2. The junction had 14 bases not matched to a gene; V was cut back by 5 bases and J by 9 bases. This CDR3 spans 16 amino acids. From germline, CDR1 is SGHTA and CDR2 FQGNSA. The full variable domain, its missing parts supplied by reference TRBV7-2 and TRBJ2-1, is GAGVSQSPSNKVTEKGKDVELRCDPISGHTALYWYRQSLGQGLEFLIYFQGNSAPDKSGLPSDRFSAERTGGSVSTLTIQRTQQEDSAVYLCASSLSISGSIGEQFFGPGTRLTVL.

The rearrangement joins TRBV5-1 to TRBJ2-2; D unresolved. This CDR3 has 12 residues. CDR1 SGHRS and CDR2 YFSETQ come from the germline V gene. Trimming shortened V by 2 bases and J by 5 bases, and 4 bases separated the two germline ends. This CDR3 is CASSFGTGELFF. The CDR3 DNA is TGCGCCAGCAGCTTCGGGACCGGGGAGCTGTTTTTT.

This chain connects TRBV7-9 to TRBJ1-4, with unresolved D. V shed 6 bases and J shed 3 bases, with 14 bases lying between them. CDR1 is SEHNR and CDR2 is FQNEAQ in the germline V gene (reference sequence). The CDR3 totals 15 residues. CDR3 in amino acids: CASSLNSLANEKLFF. The CDR3 nucleotides are TGTGCCAGCAGTTTAAATTCCCTAGCTAATGAAAAACTGTTTTTT.

The gene calls are TRBV5-4 and TRBJ1-2; maybe TRBD1 (5 bases). Germline-derived CDR1 and CDR2 are SGHNT and YYREEE (reference sequence). Trimming pared 0 bases from V and 6 bases from J, leaving 18 bases between. This CDR3 is 16 amino acids long. The CDR3: CASSLGGVQLENGYTF. DNA of the CDR3: TGTGCCAGCAGCTTGGGGGGGGTCCAGTTGGAGAATGGCTACACCTTC.

The chain is built from TRBV19 and TRBJ1-1; perhaps TRBD1 as D (6 bases). The V gene lost 5 bases and the J gene lost 5 bases, with 15 bases spanning the gap. Germline values: CDR1 LNHDA, CDR2 SQIVND (reference sequence). The CDR3 is 14 residues long. The CDR3 here is CASSQGGGGTEAFF. DNA of the CDR3: TGTGCCAGTAGTCAAGGGGGGGGTGGAACTGAAGCTTTCTTT. Full variable domain (outside the CDR3, taken from reference TRBV19 and TRBJ1-1): DGGITQSPKYLFRKEGQNVTLSCEQNLNHDAMYWYRQDPGQGLRLIYYSQIVNDFQKGDIAEGYSVSREKKESFPLTVTSAQKNPTAFYLCASSQGGGGTEAFFGQGTRLTVV.

This rearrangement joins TRBV28 to TRBJ1-1, with 11 positions matching TRBD1. Germline CDR1 is MDHEN and CDR2 is SYDVKM. CDR3 length: 15 residues. The trim removed 7 bases at V and 11 bases at J, leaving 15 bases unmatched. The DNA of the CDR3 is TGTGCCAGCAACAAAAGGACAGGGGGCTCGCGGGGGGCTTTCTTT. This codes for CASNKRTGGSRGAFF.

The gene calls are TRBV18 and TRBJ1-2, with D unresolved. V was trimmed by 2 bases and J by 1 base, leaving 8 bases between them. There are 14 residues in the CDR3. The germline gives CDR1 KGHSH, CDR2 LQKENI. As DNA, the CDR3 is TGTGCCAGCTCACCAGGAGACGGTAACTATGGCTACACCTTC. As protein: CASSPGDGNYGYTF.

V gene TRBV6-5 combines with J gene TRBJ2-7; 8 positions match TRBD2. The germline V gene has CDR1 MNHEY and CDR2 SVGAGI. Trimming cost V 7 bases and J 5 bases; bases outside gene matches: 10. The CDR3 extends over 14 amino acids. The CDR3 nucleotides are TGTGCCAGCATTGCGCGGGGGGCCCTTGACGAGCAGTACTTC. Residues: CASIARGALDEQYF.

V is TRBV11-1 and J is TRBJ2-5; TRBD1 matches at 10 bases. The CDR3 totals 14 residues. From germline, CDR1 is SGHAT and CDR2 FQDESV (reference sequence). Trimming cost V 5 bases and J 4 bases; bases outside gene matches: 4. Here the CDR3 reads CASSAGQGVETQYF. The CDR3 DNA is TGTGCCAGCAGCGCCGGACAGGGGGTAGAGACCCAGTACTTC.

The rearrangement joins TRBV5-1 to TRBJ2-5, with 14 bases that match TRBD2. The V gene end was trimmed by 4 bases and the J gene end by 5 bases; junction bases not matched to a gene: 7. The germline V gene has CDR1 SGHRS and CDR2 YFSETQ. The CDR3 has 16 amino acids. CDR3 in amino acids: CASSTGTSGRGETQYF. The CDR3 nucleotides read TGCGCCAGCAGCACCGGGACTAGCGGGAGAGGGGAGACCCAGTACTTC.

This clone has just one count. This chain connects TRBV3-1 (or the pseudogene TRBV3-2) to TRBJ1-2, with TRBD1 matching 11 bases. The V gene end was trimmed by 1 base and the J gene end by 5 bases; junction bases not matched to a gene: 3. CDR1 is LGHDT and CDR2 is YNNKEL in the germline V gene (reference sequence). The length of the CDR3 is 15 residues. For the CDR3, the DNA is TGTGCCAGCAGCCAAGGGACAGGGGGCAGGTATGGCTACACCTTC. This sequence encodes CASSQGTGGRYGYTF.

This chain connects TRBV3-1 (or the pseudogene TRBV3-2) to TRBJ2-1; unclear D gene. V was pared by 6 bases and J by 4 bases, with 7 bases between. This CDR3 is 12 amino acids long. Looked up from germline, CDR1 is LGHDT and CDR2 is YNNKEL (reference sequence). CDR3 bases: TGTGCCAGCAGTCAAACTTACAATGAGCAGTTCTTC. It is translated as CASSQTYNEQFF.

The chain uses TRBV4-1 and TRBJ1-1, with 11 positions matching TRBD1. V was pared by 4 bases and J by 3 bases, with 13 bases of the junction left unmatched. Germline CDR1 MGHRA, CDR2 YSYEKL. The CDR3 is 18 residues long. The CDR3, as DNA: TGCGCCAGCAGCCCCTCCAAGGGGACAGGGGGAGGGTACACTGAAGCTTTCTTT. This sequence encodes CASSPSKGTGGGYTEAFF.

The chain employs TRBV29-1 and TRBJ1-2; maybe TRBD1 (6 bases). The germline V gene has CDR1 SQVTM and CDR2 ANQGSEA. The CDR3 runs to 13 residues. V lost 7 bases and J lost 0, with 12 bases in between. DNA of the CDR3: TGCAGCGCCCGGACAGCCTCTAACTATGGCTACACCTTC. Its translation: CSARTASNYGYTF.

The chain couples TRBV29-1 to TRBJ1-1; perhaps TRBD1 as D (6 bases). The CDR3 extends over 15 amino acids. V was cut by 3 bases and J by 4 bases, with 18 bases left in between. Germline loops: CDR1 SQVTM, CDR2 ANQGSEA. Here the CDR3 reads CSVDAIIGQSTEAFF. In DNA form, the CDR3 reads TGCAGCGTTGACGCAATAATTGGACAGTCCACTGAAGCTTTCTTT.

The chain has TRBV11-2 and TRBJ1-2; perhaps TRBD1 as D (5 bases). V was shortened by 1 base and J by 1 base, with 13 bases between the two germline ends. The germline gives CDR1 SGHAT, CDR2 FQNNGV. The CDR3 contains 16 residues. The CDR3 here is CASSLGPDRLNYGYTF. The CDR3 DNA follows: TGTGCCAGCAGCTTAGGTCCAGACAGACTTAACTATGGCTACACCTTC.

V gene TRBV20-1 combines with J gene TRBJ2-5; D is unclear. The germline V gene encodes CDR1 DFQATT and CDR2 SNEGSKA (reference sequence). CDR3 length equals 10 residues. CDR3: CRQTQETQYF. CDR3 nucleotides: TGCAGACAGACCCAAGAGACCCAGTACTTC.